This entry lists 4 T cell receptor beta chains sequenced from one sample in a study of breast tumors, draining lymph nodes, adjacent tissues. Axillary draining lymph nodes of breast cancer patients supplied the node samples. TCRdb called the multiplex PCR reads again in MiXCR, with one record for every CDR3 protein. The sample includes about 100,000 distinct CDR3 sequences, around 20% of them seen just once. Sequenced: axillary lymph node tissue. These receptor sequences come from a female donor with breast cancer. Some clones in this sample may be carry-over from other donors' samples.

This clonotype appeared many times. As DNA, the CDR3 is TGCAGCGCTTACAGGGGAACTAACTATGGCTACACCTTC. It encodes CSAYRGTNYGYTF. V is TRBV29-1 and J is TRBJ1-2, with 7 bases lining up with TRBD1. Looked up from germline, CDR1 is SQVTM and CDR2 is ANQGSEA. V trimming: 7 bases; J trimming: 0 bases; junction bases outside the gene matches: 5. This CDR3 region has 13 residues.

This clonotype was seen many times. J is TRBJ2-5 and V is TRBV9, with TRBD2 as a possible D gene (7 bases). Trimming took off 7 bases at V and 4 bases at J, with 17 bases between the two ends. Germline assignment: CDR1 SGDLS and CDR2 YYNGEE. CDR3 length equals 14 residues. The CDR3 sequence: CASSRGGGGETQYF. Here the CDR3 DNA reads TGTGCCAGCTCTCGAGGGGGGGGAGGAGAGACCCAGTACTTC.

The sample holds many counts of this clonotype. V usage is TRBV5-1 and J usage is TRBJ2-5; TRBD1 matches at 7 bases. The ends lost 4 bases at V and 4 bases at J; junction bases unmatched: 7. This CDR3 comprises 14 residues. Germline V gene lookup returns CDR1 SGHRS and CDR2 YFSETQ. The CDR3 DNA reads TGCGCCAGCAGCCCTTCAGGGGGTGGAGAGACCCAGTACTTC. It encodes CASSPSGGGETQYF.

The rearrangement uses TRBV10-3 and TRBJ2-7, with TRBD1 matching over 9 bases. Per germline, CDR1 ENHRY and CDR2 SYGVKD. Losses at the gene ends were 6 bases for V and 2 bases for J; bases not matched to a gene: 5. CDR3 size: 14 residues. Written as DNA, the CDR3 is TGTGCCATCAGCAGGGACAGGGTTGCCTACGAGCAGTACTTC. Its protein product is CAISRDRVAYEQYF.